This paragraph reports one TCR beta chain. Looked up from germline, CDR1 is MDHEN and CDR2 is SYDVKM. V was cut by 5 bases and J by 0 bases, with 13 bases left in between. This CDR3 comprises 16 residues. The data derive from a study of T cell responses to AZD1222 COVID-19 vaccine. TCRdb keeps only in-frame clones here, not all; method: immunoSEQ multiplex PCR. The table records about 180,000 clones, around 93% of them present only once. The clonotype was recovered from an adult who received the MenACWY meningococcal vaccine as a control. The specimen comprised peripheral blood, sampled 28 days after the second dose of the MenACWY control vaccine. The chain uses TRBV28 and TRBJ2-2; D gene ambiguous. In DNA, the CDR3 is TGTGCCAGCAGTACCCCAAGGGTATCGAACACCGGGGAGCTGTTTTTT. It is translated as CASSTPRVSNTGELFF.